Listed here are 12 T cell receptor beta chains from one sample, sequenced in a study of blood T cell repertoires in COVID-19. TCRdb's table, derived via immunoSEQ multiplex PCR, lists solely in-frame clones and lacks some. This sample has around 95,000 clones; roughly 92% occur once, and the top ten carry roughly 2.1%. Sample: peripheral blood. These receptors were taken from a man over 45 with active COVID-19.

The chain carries TRBV18 and TRBJ2-7; 11 positions agree with TRBD1. The CDR3 runs 14 residues. From germline, CDR1 is KGHSH and CDR2 LQKENI. V was pared by 6 bases and J by 6 bases, with 7 bases of the junction left unmatched. The CDR3, as DNA: TGTGCCAGCTCGTCCGGACAGGGGGCGGTCGAGCAGTACGTC. Amino acids: CASSSGQGAVEQYV.

This rearrangement joins TRBV9 to TRBJ1-4; 12 nucleotides align to TRBD1. Germline loops: CDR1 SGDLS, CDR2 YYNGEE. J lost 7 bases, V lost 3 bases, and 7 bases had no gene match. The CDR3 extends over 16 amino acids. CDR3 DNA sequence: TGTGCCAGCAGCGCTGGGACAGGGGGCTTTGGTGAAAAACTGTTTTTT. It codes for CASSAGTGGFGEKLFF.

The chain recombines TRBV11-3 with TRBJ2-3; perhaps TRBD2 as D (6 bases). Looked up from germline, CDR1 is SGHNT and CDR2 is YENEEA. CDR3 length equals 16 residues. V lost 4 bases and J 0 bases, leaving 14 bases between the germline ends. The CDR3 DNA is TGTGCCAGCAGCTCCCATAGCGGAAAAAGCACAGATACGCAGTATTTT. Residues: CASSSHSGKSTDTQYF.

The chain has TRBV5-4 and TRBJ2-5, with 8 bases that match TRBD2. The V gene end was trimmed by 3 bases and the J gene end by 1 base; junction bases not matched to a gene: 2. This CDR3 is built from 14 residues. CDR1 and CDR2 (germline): SGHNT, YYREEE (reference sequence). Here the CDR3 reads CASSSGTSQETQYF. The CDR3 nucleotides read TGTGCCAGCAGCTCCGGGACTAGCCAAGAGACCCAGTACTTC.

V gene TRBV5-8 combines with J gene TRBJ2-6; 8 nucleotides match TRBD2. The CDR3 extends over 18 amino acids. The germline CDR1 and CDR2 sequences are SGHTS and YDEGEE. With V trimmed by 3 bases and J by 0 bases, 8 bases remained unmatched. CDR3 residues: CASSSGAGVRSGANVLTF. Here the CDR3 DNA reads TGTGCCAGCAGCTCTGGAGCGGGGGTCCGCTCTGGGGCCAACGTCCTGACTTTC.

The chain recombines TRBV18 with TRBJ2-2; no clear D. The CDR3 runs 14 residues. Germline V gene sequence: CDR1 KGHSH, CDR2 LQKENI. Trimming took off 1 base at V and 5 bases at J, with 8 bases between the two ends. CDR3 sequence reads: CASSPLPGTGELFF. Here the CDR3 DNA reads TGTGCCAGCTCACCACTGCCAGGAACCGGGGAGCTGTTTTTT.

The gene calls are TRBV19 and TRBJ1-6, with TRBD1 as a possible D gene (5 bases). The CDR3 totals 16 residues. V was pared by 3 bases and J by 6 bases, with 15 bases between. The germline V gene has CDR1 LNHDA and CDR2 SQIVND (reference sequence). The CDR3 protein is CASSISTESFNSPLHF. CDR3 nucleotides: TGTGCCAGTAGTATCTCGACAGAGTCTTTTAATTCACCCCTCCACTTT.

This chain's CDR3 is CATGQAASGNTIYF. The CDR3 DNA sequence: TGCGCCACTGGACAGGCGGCCTCTGGAAACACCATATATTTT. The chain combines TRBV10-2 with TRBJ1-3; 7 bases align to TRBD1. CDR1 and CDR2 from the germline V gene are WSHSY and SAAADI. This CDR3 has 14 residues. The J segment lost 0 bases and the V segment lost 10 bases, leaving 6 bases of the junction unmatched.

This chain joins TRBV29-1 and TRBJ1-1; D not resolved. The V gene lost 7 bases and the J gene lost 0 bases, with 9 bases spanning the gap. The CDR3 consists of 12 residues. The germline CDR1 and CDR2 sequences are SQVTM and ANQGSEA. The CDR3 protein is CSAATLNTEAFF. In DNA, the CDR3 is TGCAGCGCCGCGACACTGAACACTGAAGCTTTCTTT.

Remarks on this clone: The germline gene is not matched at one end of the junction; a read error may be the cause. The gene calls are TRBV3-1 (or the pseudogene TRBV3-2) and TRBJ1-6; 9 nucleotides match TRBD1. Germline assignment: CDR1 LGHDT and CDR2 YNNKEL (reference sequence). The CDR3 runs to 14 residues. The CDR3: CASSQGQGNSPLHF. CDR3 DNA: TGTGCCAGCAGCCAGGGACAGGGCAATTCCCCCCTCCACTTT.

This clone was detected only once. The rearrangement uses TRBV5-1 and TRBJ2-3; 8 bases are shared with TRBD1. This CDR3 comprises 15 residues. The germline gives CDR1 SGHRS, CDR2 YFSETQ. V lost 5 bases, J lost 4 bases, and 9 bases stayed unmatched. CDR3 in amino acids: CASRAGTGHPDTQYF. The CDR3 nucleotides are TGCGCCAGCAGAGCCGGGACAGGCCATCCAGATACGCAGTATTTT. Full variable domain (missing parts from reference TRBV5-1 and TRBJ2-3): KAGVTQTPRYLIKTRGQQVTLSCSPISGHRSVSWYQQTPGQGLQFLFEYFSETQRNKGNFPGRFSGRQFSNSRSEMNVSTLELGDSALYLCASRAGTGHPDTQYFGPGTRLTVL.

The CDR3 loop reads CASRGAGRETQYF. The DNA for the CDR3 is TGTGCCAGCAGGGGAGCGGGGAGGGAGACCCAGTACTTC. This sequence joins TRBV6-5 and TRBJ2-5; 7 bases line up with TRBD2. This CDR3 comprises 13 residues. The V gene end was trimmed by 6 bases and the J gene end by 5 bases; junction bases not matched to a gene: 6. Germline CDR1 reads MNHEY; CDR2 reads SVGAGI.